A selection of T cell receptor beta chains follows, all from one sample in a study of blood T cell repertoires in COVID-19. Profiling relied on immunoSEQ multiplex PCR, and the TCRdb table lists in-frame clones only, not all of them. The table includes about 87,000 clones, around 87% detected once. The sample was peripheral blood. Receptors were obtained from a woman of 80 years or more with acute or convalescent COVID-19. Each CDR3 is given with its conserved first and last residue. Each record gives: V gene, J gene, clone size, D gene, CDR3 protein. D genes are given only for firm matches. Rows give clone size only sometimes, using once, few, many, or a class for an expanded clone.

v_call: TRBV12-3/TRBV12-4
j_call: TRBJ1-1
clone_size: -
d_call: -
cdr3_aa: CASGSSRAPEAFF

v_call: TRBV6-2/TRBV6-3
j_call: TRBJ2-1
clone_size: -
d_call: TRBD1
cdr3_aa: CASSSPRDRVYNEQFF

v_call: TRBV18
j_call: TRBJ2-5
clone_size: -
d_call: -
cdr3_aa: CASSTNGRGQETQYF

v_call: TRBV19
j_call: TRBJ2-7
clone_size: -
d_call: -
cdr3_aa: CASSIQVSYEQYF

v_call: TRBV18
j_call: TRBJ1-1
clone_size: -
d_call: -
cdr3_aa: CATRGLNTEAFF

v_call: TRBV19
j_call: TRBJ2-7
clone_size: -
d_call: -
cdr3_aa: CASSIVGTTYEQYF

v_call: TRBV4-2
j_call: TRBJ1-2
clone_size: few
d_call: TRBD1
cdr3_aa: CASSQESDRGIGYTF

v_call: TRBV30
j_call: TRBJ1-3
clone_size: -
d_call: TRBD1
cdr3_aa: CAGRYRDRGGDTIYF

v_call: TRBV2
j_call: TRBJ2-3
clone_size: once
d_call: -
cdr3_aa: CASSRQGTDTQYF

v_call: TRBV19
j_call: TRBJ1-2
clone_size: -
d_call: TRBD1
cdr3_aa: CASSSTGGNGYTF

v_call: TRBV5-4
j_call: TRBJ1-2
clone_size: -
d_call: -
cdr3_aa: CASSHPPATAPRGYTF

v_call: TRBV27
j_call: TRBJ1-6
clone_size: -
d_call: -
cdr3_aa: CASTGAPGQFYSPLHF

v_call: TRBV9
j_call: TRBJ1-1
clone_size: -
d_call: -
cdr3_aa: CASSVQGGTEAFF

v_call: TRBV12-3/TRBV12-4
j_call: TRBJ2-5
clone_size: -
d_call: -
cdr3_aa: CASSSQGTETQYF